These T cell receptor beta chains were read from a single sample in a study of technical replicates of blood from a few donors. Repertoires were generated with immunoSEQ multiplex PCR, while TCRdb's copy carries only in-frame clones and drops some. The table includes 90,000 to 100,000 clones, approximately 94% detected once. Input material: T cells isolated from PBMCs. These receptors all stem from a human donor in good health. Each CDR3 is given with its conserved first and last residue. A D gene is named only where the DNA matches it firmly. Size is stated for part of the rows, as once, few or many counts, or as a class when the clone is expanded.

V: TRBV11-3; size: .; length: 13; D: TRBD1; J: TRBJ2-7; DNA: TGTGCCAGCAGCCGGGGACAGACGGGGGAGCAGTACTTC; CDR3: CASSRGQTGEQYF
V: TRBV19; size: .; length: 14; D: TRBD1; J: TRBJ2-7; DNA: TGTGCCAGTAGTATAGGACAGGGGGCCAACGAGCAGTACTTC; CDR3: CASSIGQGANEQYF
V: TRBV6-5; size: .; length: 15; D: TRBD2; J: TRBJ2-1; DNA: TGTGCCAGCAGTTACTCCAGATACGGGAGGGATGAGCAGTTCTTC; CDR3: CASSYSRYGRDEQFF
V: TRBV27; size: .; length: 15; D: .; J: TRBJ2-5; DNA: TGTGCCAGCAGTTTATCGGTAGGGAGTAAGGAGACCCAGTACTTC; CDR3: CASSLSVGSKETQYF
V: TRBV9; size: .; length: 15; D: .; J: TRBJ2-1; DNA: TGTGCCAGCAGCGTAGGCGGCAGGGGCTACAATGAGCAGTTCTTC; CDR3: CASSVGGRGYNEQFF
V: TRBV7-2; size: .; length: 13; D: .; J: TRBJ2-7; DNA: TGTGCCAGCAGCTTAGTAAACCCCTACGAGCAGTACTTC; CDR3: CASSLVNPYEQYF
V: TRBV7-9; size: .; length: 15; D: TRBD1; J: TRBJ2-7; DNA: TGTGCCAGCAGCCGGGCGACAGGGGACTCCTACGAGCAGTACTTC; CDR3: CASSRATGDSYEQYF
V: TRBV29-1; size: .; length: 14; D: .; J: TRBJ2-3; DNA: TGCAGCTTCGGACTAAGGAGCCTCACAGATACGCAGTATTTT; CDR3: CSFGLRSLTDTQYF
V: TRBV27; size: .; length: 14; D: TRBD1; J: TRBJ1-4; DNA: TGTGCCAGCAGTTTTTCGACAGGGCCTGAAAAACTGTTTTTT; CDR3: CASSFSTGPEKLFF
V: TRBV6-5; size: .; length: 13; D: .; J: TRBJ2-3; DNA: TGTGCCAGCAGGGCAGGGGGCACAGATACGCAGTATTTT; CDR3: CASRAGGTDTQYF
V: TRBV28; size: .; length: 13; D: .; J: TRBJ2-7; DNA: TGTGCCAGCAGTTTAGCGGGTTTGGGGGAGCAGTACTTC; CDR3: CASSLAGLGEQYF
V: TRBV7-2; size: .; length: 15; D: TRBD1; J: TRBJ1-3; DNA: TGTGCCAGCAGCTTACCGGGACAGGATGGAAACACCATATATTTT; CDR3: CASSLPGQDGNTIYF
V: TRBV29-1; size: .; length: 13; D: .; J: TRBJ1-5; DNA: TGCAGCTCCAAACTACGGAGCAATCAGCCCCAGCATTTT; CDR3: CSSKLRSNQPQHF
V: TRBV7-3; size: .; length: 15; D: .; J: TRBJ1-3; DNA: TGTGCCAGCAGCCCGACAGGACAAAAAGGAAACACCATATATTTT; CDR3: CASSPTGQKGNTIYF
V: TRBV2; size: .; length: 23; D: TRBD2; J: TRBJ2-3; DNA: TGTGCCAGCAGTGAAGCGGCAGGGGGGCAAACTAGCGGGAGGTTCTATACCACAGATACGCAGTATTTT; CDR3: CASSEAAGGQTSGRFYTTDTQYF
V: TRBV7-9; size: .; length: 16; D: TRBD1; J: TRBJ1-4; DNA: TGTGCCAGCAGCTTAGGACCGGGACAGATACGAGAAAAACTGTTTTTT; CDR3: CASSLGPGQIREKLFF
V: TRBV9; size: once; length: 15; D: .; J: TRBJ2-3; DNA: TGTGCCAGCAGCGTAGAGCAGCGGCTCACAGATACGCAGTATTTT; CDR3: CASSVEQRLTDTQYF
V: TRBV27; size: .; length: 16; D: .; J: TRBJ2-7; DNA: TGTGCCAGCAGCCCCGCTTCGGCGCGGGCGATCTACGAGCAGTACTTC; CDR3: CASSPASARAIYEQYF
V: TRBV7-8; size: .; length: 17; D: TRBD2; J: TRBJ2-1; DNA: TGTGCCAGCAGCTTTTCAGCGGGAGGGCCTTCATACAATGAGCAGTTCTTC; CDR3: CASSFSAGGPSYNEQFF
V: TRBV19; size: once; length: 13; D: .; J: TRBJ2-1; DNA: TGTGCCAGTAGGCCCCGGGACTTAGGTGAGCAGTTCTTC; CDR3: CASRPRDLGEQFF
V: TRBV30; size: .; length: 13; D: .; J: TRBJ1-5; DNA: TGTGCCTGGAATCCGGGTCCCAATCAGCCCCAGCATTTT; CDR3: CAWNPGPNQPQHF
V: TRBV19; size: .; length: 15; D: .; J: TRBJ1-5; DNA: TGTGCCAGTAGGTCGGGGGCGGGGGCTAGGCAGCCCCAGCATTTT; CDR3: CASRSGAGARQPQHF
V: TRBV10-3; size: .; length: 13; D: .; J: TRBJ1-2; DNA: TGTGCCATCAGTGGAGGCACGGCCTATGGCTACACCTTC; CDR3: CAISGGTAYGYTF
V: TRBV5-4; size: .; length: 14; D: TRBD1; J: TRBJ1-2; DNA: TGTGCCAGCAGCTCGGACAGGGGAAACTATGGCTACACCTTC; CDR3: CASSSDRGNYGYTF
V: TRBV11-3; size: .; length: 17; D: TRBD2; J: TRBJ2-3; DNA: TGTGCCAGCAGCTTAGACCATAGCGGGAGGGACACAGATACGCAGTATTTT; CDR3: CASSLDHSGRDTDTQYF
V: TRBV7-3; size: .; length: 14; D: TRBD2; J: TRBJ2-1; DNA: TGTGCCAGCAGCTCTAGCGGGATCTACAATGAGCAGTTCTTC; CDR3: CASSSSGIYNEQFF
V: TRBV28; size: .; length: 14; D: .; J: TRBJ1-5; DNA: TGTGCCAGCAGCTCCCCAGAGACAAGGCAGCCCCAGCATTTT; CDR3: CASSSPETRQPQHF
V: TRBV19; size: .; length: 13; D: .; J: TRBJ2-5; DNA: TGTGCCAGTAGTGGCGACTGGCAAGAGACCCAGTACTTC; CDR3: CASSGDWQETQYF
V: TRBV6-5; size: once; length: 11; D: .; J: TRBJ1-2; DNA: TGTGCCAGCAGTTACAGGGGTGGCTACACCTTC; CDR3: CASSYRGGYTF